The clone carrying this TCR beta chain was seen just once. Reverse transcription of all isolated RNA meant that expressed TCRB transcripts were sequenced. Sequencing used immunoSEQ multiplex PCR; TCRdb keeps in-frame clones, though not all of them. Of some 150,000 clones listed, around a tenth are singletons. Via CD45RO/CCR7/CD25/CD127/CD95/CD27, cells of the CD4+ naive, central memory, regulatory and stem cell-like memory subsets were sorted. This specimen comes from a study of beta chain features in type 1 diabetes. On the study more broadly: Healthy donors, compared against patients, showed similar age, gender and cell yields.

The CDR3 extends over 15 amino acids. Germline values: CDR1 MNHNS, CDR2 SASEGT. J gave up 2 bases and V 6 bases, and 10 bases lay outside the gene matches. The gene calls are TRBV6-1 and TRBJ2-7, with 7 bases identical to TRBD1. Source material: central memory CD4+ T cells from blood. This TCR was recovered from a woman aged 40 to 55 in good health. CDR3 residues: CASRVIRQGAYEQYF. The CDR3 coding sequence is TGTGCCAGCAGAGTCATCAGACAGGGCGCCTACGAGCAGTACTTC.